These 28 T cell receptor beta chains were all obtained from the same sample, sequenced in a study of Ad26.COV2.S vaccination and SARS-CoV-2 variants. Documented treatment: roughly 19 received Ad26.COV2.S at low or high dose, single or two shots; 5 received placebo; per-sample allocation not given. Material that was analyzed had been drawn on day 63 after the first vaccine or placebo injection. Sequenced by immunoSEQ multiplex PCR; TCRdb stores in-frame clones only, minus some. The sample records roughly 320,000 clones, 85% to 90% being singletons. Here the sequenced sample was peripheral blood, taken in a trial of Ad26.COV2.S vaccine versus placebo. All receptors come from a person between 18 and 60 years old who received the Ad26.COV2.S COVID-19 vaccine or a placebo.

The rearrangement joins TRBV6-5 to TRBJ1-2; D is unresolved. The CDR3 loop spans 15 amino acids. Germline V lookup: CDR1 MNHEY, CDR2 SVGAGI. The germline V and J ends were trimmed by 6 bases and 3 bases, with 17 bases remaining between them. The CDR3 DNA reads TGTGCCAGCAGCTCCTCCACAGAGACCTACTATGGCTACACCTTC. It is translated as CASSSSTETYYGYTF.

The chain employs TRBV5-1 and TRBJ2-5, with a tentative D call TRBD1 (6 bases). This CDR3 contains 15 residues. V gave up 0 bases and J gave up 2 bases, with 11 bases separating them. The germline V gene has CDR1 SGHRS and CDR2 YFSETQ. CDR3 in DNA: TGCGCCAGCAGCTTGGGTTACAGGGCTCAAGAGACCCAGTACTTC. Translating it yields CASSLGYRAQETQYF.

Here the CDR3 DNA reads TGTGCCAGCAGCCAGAGACAGACCTTCTACGAGCAGTACTTC. Protein sequence: CASSQRQTFYEQYF. The chain uses TRBV11-2 and TRBJ2-7; weak D call: TRBD1 (5 bases). Germline V gene lookup returns CDR1 SGHAT and CDR2 FQNNGV. The V end lost 5 bases, the J end lost 3 bases, and 14 bases lay between the germline ends. The CDR3 is 14 amino acids. The complete variable domain, with remaining parts taken from reference TRBV11-2 and TRBJ2-7, reads EAGVAQSPRYKIIEKRQSVAFWCNPISGHATLYWYQQILGQGPKLLIQFQNNGVVDDSQLPKDRFSAERLKGVDSTLKIQPAKLEDSAVYLCASSQRQTFYEQYFGPGTRLTVT.

The chain couples TRBV6-5 to TRBJ2-3; maybe TRBD2 (5 bases). V shed 8 bases and J shed 0 bases, with 15 bases lying between them. The length of the CDR3 is 15 residues. Germline V CDR1 and CDR2: MNHEY, SVGAGI. For the CDR3, the DNA is TGTGCCAGCTTTATTGAGACTACCAGCACAGATACGCAGTATTTT. It specifies CASFIETTSTDTQYF.

A word on this clone: The same CDR3 is also encoded by other DNA sequences in this sample. The chain's CDR3 is CASRGSGPEAFF. The CDR3 nucleotides are TGTGCCAGCAGGGGCTCTGGCCCGGAAGCTTTCTTT. V gene TRBV2 combines with J gene TRBJ1-1; the D is unclear. Germline CDR1 SNHLY, CDR2 FYNNEI. The germline V and J ends were trimmed by 6 bases and 8 bases, with 13 bases remaining between them. CDR3 length equals 12 residues.

The count of this clone is one. The chain employs TRBV6-5 and TRBJ1-2, with 9 positions matching TRBD1. The germline V gene has CDR1 MNHEY and CDR2 SVGAGI. The length of the CDR3 is 14 residues. V dropped 6 bases and J dropped 2; count of bases not matched to a gene: 4. The CDR3 bases are TGTGCCAGCAGACACACAGGGGGCAACTATGGCTACACCTTC. Its translation is CASRHTGGNYGYTF.

This clone was seen once. This rearrangement joins TRBV10-3 to TRBJ1-5; D is uncertain. Germline V CDR1 and CDR2: ENHRY, SYGVKD. Trimming stripped 3 bases from V and 4 bases from J, with 19 bases between. The CDR3 runs to 17 residues. CDR3 loop: CAISDKVEGLWNQPQHF. CDR3 nucleotides: TGTGCCATCAGTGACAAGGTTGAAGGGCTTTGGAATCAGCCCCAGCATTTT.

The chain is built from TRBV7-2 and TRBJ2-7, with 7 positions matching TRBD1. CDR1 and CDR2 from the germline V gene are SGHTA and FQGNSA. This CDR3 has 13 amino acids. Trimming at V came to 5 bases and at J to 5 bases, leaving 6 bases not matched to a gene. The CDR3, as DNA: TGTGCCAGCAGCATTACAGGGGACCACGAGCAGTACTTC. Its protein is CASSITGDHEQYF.

The chain has TRBV29-1 and TRBJ2-1; maybe TRBD1 (6 bases). The ends were cut back, 4 bases at V and 7 bases at J, with 17 bases in the middle. This CDR3 region has 14 residues. CDR1 and CDR2 from the germline V gene are SQVTM and ANQGSEA. The chain's CDR3 is CSVGQDRFYNEQFF. DNA for the CDR3: TGCAGCGTTGGGCAGGACAGATTTTATAATGAGCAGTTCTTC.

The chain has TRBV24-1 and TRBJ1-2; D gene ambiguous. Germline lookup yields CDR1 KGHDR and CDR2 SFDVKD. The CDR3 length is 12 residues. With 2 bases removed from V and 4 bases from J, the gap between germline ends came to 4 bases. In nucleotides, the CDR3 is TGTGCCACCAGTGATTCGGGCTATGGCTACACCTTC. It specifies CATSDSGYGYTF.

This chain links TRBV7-3 with TRBJ2-7; D gene ambiguous. V was shortened by 0 bases and J by 4 bases, with 7 bases between the two germline ends. Looked up from germline, CDR1 is SGHTA and CDR2 is FQGTGA. CDR3 length equals 13 residues. The DNA of the CDR3 is TGTGCCAGCAGCTTAACGGTGGGGTACGAGCAGTACTTC. It encodes CASSLTVGYEQYF.

The chain joins TRBV18 to TRBJ1-1; 9 nucleotides agree with TRBD1. CDR3 length: 16 amino acids. Germline V gene data show CDR1 as KGHSH and CDR2 as LQKENI. V shed 3 bases and J 1 base; nucleotides not matched to a gene: 6. In DNA form, the CDR3 reads TGTGCCAGCTCACCGGTCCAGACAGGGGGGAACACTGAAGCTTTCTTT. Its protein product is CASSPVQTGGNTEAFF.

The chain recombines TRBV10-2 with TRBJ1-5; TRBD1 matches at 7 bases. With 6 bases clipped from V and 4 bases from J, the junction kept 3 bases outside the gene matches. The germline V gene encodes CDR1 WSHSY and CDR2 SAAADI. This CDR3 has 13 residues. For the CDR3, the DNA is TGCGCCAGCAGGGGACAGACTAATCAGCCCCAGCATTTT. It specifies CASRGQTNQPQHF.

The CDR3 DNA follows: TGTGCCAGTAGTATCGGACAGCAGAACACTGAAGCTTTCTTT. Amino acid sequence: CASSIGQQNTEAFF. The V and J genes are TRBV19 and TRBJ1-1; D is possibly TRBD1 (6 bases). The CDR3 sequence is 14 residues long. Germline CDR1 is LNHDA and CDR2 is SQIVND (reference sequence). With 3 bases removed from V and 1 base from J, the gap between germline ends came to 9 bases.

This rearrangement joins TRBV6-5 to TRBJ1-2; perhaps TRBD1 as D (5 bases). V lost 0 bases to trimming and J lost 2 bases, with 10 bases between them. From germline, CDR1 is MNHEY and CDR2 SVGAGI. This CDR3 contains 15 residues. This CDR3 reads CASSYSRGGNYGYTF. The DNA of the CDR3 is TGTGCCAGCAGTTACTCTAGGGGAGGGAACTATGGCTACACCTTC.

The V and J genes are TRBV9 and TRBJ2-3, with TRBD2 matching 12 bases. This CDR3 spans 16 amino acids. V trimming: 0 bases; J trimming: 4 bases; junction bases outside the gene matches: 3. Germline CDR1 and CDR2: SGDLS and YYNGEE. CDR3 DNA sequence: TGTGCCAGCAGCGTAGGGACTAGCGGGGTGGCAGATACGCAGTATTTT. As protein: CASSVGTSGVADTQYF.

This chain uses TRBV5-1 with TRBJ2-5; D possibly corresponds to TRBD2 (5 bases). Trimming left V 1 base short and J 3 bases short, with 16 bases between. This CDR3 is built from 16 residues. From germline, CDR1 is SGHRS and CDR2 YFSETQ. CDR3 nucleotides: TGCGCCAGCAGCTTGACCGGAAGCGGAGGTGAAGAGACCCAGTACTTC. As protein: CASSLTGSGGEETQYF. Full variable domain (missing parts from reference TRBV5-1 and TRBJ2-5): KAGVTQTPRYLIKTRGQQVTLSCSPISGHRSVSWYQQTPGQGLQFLFEYFSETQRNKGNFPGRFSGRQFSNSRSEMNVSTLELGDSALYLCASSLTGSGGEETQYFGPGTRLLVL.

J is TRBJ2-3 and V is TRBV6-4; D not resolved. Trimming left V 0 bases short and J 3 bases short, with 7 bases between. The germline V gene has CDR1 MRHNA and CDR2 SNTAGT. This CDR3 spans 14 amino acids. Here the CDR3 reads CASSDSLETDTQYF. Here the CDR3 DNA reads TGTGCCAGCAGTGACTCGCTAGAAACAGATACGCAGTATTTT.

In its sample, this clone was seen a few times. J is TRBJ1-1 and V is TRBV7-9; tentative D call: TRBD1 (5 bases). Germline CDR1 SEHNR, CDR2 FQNEAQ (reference sequence). This CDR3 comprises 16 residues. Between the trimmed V and J ends, which lost 6 bases and 3 bases, there was a span of 20 bases. CDR3 sequence: CASSRQGPRKDTEAFF. The CDR3 DNA reads as TGTGCCAGCAGTCGGCAGGGTCCCAGGAAGGACACTGAAGCTTTCTTT.

The chain links TRBV19 to TRBJ1-1; 7 nucleotides line up with TRBD1. The CDR3 has 13 residues. Germline CDR1 and CDR2: LNHDA and SQIVND (reference sequence). V gave up 7 bases and J gave up 1 base; unmatched junction bases: 3. CDR3 DNA sequence: TGTGCCAGTAACAACAGGGGGAACACTGAAGCTTTCTTT. Its protein product is CASNNRGNTEAFF.

The rearrangement links TRBV9 to TRBJ1-3; D unresolved. The V end lost 0 bases, the J end lost 6 bases, and 13 bases lay between the germline ends. The CDR3 spans 15 residues. The V gene's germline CDR1 is SGDLS and CDR2 YYNGEE. CDR3 sequence reads: CASSVGSGQSNTIYF. CDR3 DNA sequence: TGTGCCAGCAGCGTAGGGTCCGGGCAGTCAAACACCATATATTTT.

The chain joins TRBV7-8 to TRBJ1-6; possibly TRBD1 for D (6 bases). CDR1 and CDR2 (germline): SGHVS, FQNEAQ. Trimming took off 5 bases at V and 5 bases at J, with 13 bases between the two ends. CDR3 length equals 15 residues. CDR3 loop: CASSTRGANNSPLHF. The CDR3, as DNA: TGTGCCAGCAGCACTCGGGGGGCAAATAATTCACCCCTCCACTTT.

V and J are TRBV28 and TRBJ2-7; tentatively, D is TRBD1 or TRBD2 (5 bases each). With 2 bases removed from V and 6 bases from J, the gap between germline ends came to 11 bases. The CDR3 is made up of 13 amino acids. Germline lookup yields CDR1 MDHEN and CDR2 SYDVKM. CDR3 amino acids: CASSLGGRGEQYF. CDR3 sequence (DNA): TGTGCCAGCAGTTTAGGGGGTAGGGGCGAGCAGTACTTC.

The gene calls are TRBV7-2 and TRBJ1-2; D is possibly TRBD1 (6 bases). Germline CDR1 is SGHTA and CDR2 is FQGNSA. This CDR3 has 16 residues. V lost 5 bases to trimming and J lost 4 bases, with 20 bases between them. CDR3 residues: CASSGLVSGDGYGYTF. CDR3 nucleotide sequence: TGTGCCAGCAGCGGGTTGGTGTCAGGGGATGGCTATGGCTACACCTTC.

The rearrangement links TRBV3-1 (or the pseudogene TRBV3-2) to TRBJ1-2; D unclear. The V gene lost 0 bases and the J gene lost 4 bases, with 15 bases spanning the gap. The germline CDR1 and CDR2 sequences are LGHDT and YNNKEL (reference sequence). This CDR3 comprises 16 residues. The CDR3 bases are TGTGCCAGCAGCCAAGATCGTCCCGTATACGGCTATGGCTACACCTTC. Its protein product is CASSQDRPVYGYGYTF.

As concerns this clone: At the DNA level, this CDR3 is encoded by other sequences in the same sample as well. CDR3 amino acids: CASSPPGQQETQYF. DNA of the CDR3: TGTGCCAGCAGCCCGCCCGGACAGCAAGAGACCCAGTACTTC. This chain joins TRBV3-1 (or the pseudogene TRBV3-2) and TRBJ2-5, with D possibly TRBD1 on 6 matching bases. This CDR3 is built from 14 residues. The V end was cut by 4 bases, the J end by 2 bases, with 11 bases between. Germline assignment: CDR1 LGHDT and CDR2 YNNKEL (reference sequence).

The chain links TRBV7-2 to TRBJ1-3; no clear D gene. V shed 1 base and J shed 4 bases, with 5 bases lying between them. Germline loops: CDR1 SGHTA, CDR2 FQGNSA. The CDR3 runs to 13 residues. CDR3 residues: CASSLVLGNTIYF. CDR3 coding DNA: TGTGCCAGCAGCTTAGTTCTCGGAAACACCATATATTTT.

The chain carries TRBV27 and TRBJ1-5; D may be TRBD1 (6 bases). CDR1 MNHEY and CDR2 SMNVEV come from the germline V gene (reference sequence). V was cut by 2 bases and J by 8 bases, with 13 bases left in between. The CDR3 extends over 14 amino acids. This CDR3 reads CASSLGGHGEPQHF. The CDR3 nucleotides read TGTGCCAGCAGTTTAGGGGGGCATGGGGAGCCCCAGCATTTT.